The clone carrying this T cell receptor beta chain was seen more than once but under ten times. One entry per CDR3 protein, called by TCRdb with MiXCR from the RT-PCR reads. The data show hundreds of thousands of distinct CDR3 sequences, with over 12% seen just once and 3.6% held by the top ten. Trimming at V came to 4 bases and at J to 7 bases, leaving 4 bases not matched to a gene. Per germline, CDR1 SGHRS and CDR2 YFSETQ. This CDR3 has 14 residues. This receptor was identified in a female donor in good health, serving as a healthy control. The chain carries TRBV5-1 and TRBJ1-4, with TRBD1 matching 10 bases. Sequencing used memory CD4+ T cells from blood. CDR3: CASSPGTGAEKLFF. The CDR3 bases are TGCGCCAGCAGCCCGGGGACAGGGGCTGAAAAACTGTTTTTT. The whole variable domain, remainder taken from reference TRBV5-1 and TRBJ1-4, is KAGVTQTPRYLIKTRGQQVTLSCSPISGHRSVSWYQQTPGQGLQFLFEYFSETQRNKGNFPGRFSGRQFSNSRSEMNVSTLELGDSALYLCASSPGTGAEKLFFGSGTQLSVL.